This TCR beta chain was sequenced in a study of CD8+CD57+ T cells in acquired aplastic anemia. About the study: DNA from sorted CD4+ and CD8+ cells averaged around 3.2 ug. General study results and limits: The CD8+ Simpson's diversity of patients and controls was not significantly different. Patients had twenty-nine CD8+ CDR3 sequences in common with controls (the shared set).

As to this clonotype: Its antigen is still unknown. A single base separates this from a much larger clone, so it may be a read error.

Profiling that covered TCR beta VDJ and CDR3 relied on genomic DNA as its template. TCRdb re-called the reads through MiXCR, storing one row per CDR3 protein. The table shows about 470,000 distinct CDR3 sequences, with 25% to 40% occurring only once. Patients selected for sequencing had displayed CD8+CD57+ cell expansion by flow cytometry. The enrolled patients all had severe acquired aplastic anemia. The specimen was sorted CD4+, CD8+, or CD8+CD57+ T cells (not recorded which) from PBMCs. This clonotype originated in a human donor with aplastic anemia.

The CDR3 DNA reads as TGTGCCATCAGCGGGGACAGGGATGAGCAGTACTTC. Its protein product is CAISGDRDEQYF. The V call is TRBV10-3, the J call TRBJ2-7; 9 bases map to TRBD1. V lost 6 bases to trimming and J lost 7 bases; unmatched junction nucleotides: 4. CDR3 length: 12 residues. Per the germline V gene, CDR1 is ENHRY and CDR2 is SYGVKD.